The 19 T cell receptor beta chains reported below all come from one sample, sequenced in a study of cytomegalovirus exposure and HLA in healthy donors. A multiplex PCR was run with 60 Vbeta primers and 13 Jbeta primers. Some clones are missing from TCRdb's copy, which holds only in-frame ones; the method was immunoSEQ multiplex PCR. The sample yields 170,000 or so clones, roughly 80% seen once. Source material: PBMCs. All receptors come from a man aged 25-45 years in good health and CMV-seropositive.

The chain recombines TRBV7-9 with TRBJ2-7, with D tentatively TRBD1 (5 bases). The germline gives CDR1 SEHNR, CDR2 FQNEAQ (reference sequence). V was cut by 5 bases and J by 0 bases, with 11 bases left in between. This CDR3 has 14 amino acids. Here the CDR3 DNA reads TGTGCCAGCAGCCGGCGAGACAGCTCCTACGAGCAGTACTTC. It is translated as CASSRRDSSYEQYF.

V and J are TRBV10-1 and TRBJ2-7; TRBD1 matches 7 bases. This CDR3 has 14 amino acids. The germline CDR1 and CDR2 sequences are WNHNN and SYGVQD (reference sequence). V was clipped by 6 bases and J by 5 bases; unmatched bases: 10. The DNA of the CDR3 is TGCGCCAGCAGCCAGGACAGGAGGACAGACGAGCAGTACTTC. This sequence encodes CASSQDRRTDEQYF.

This clone was seen a few times. The J gene is TRBJ2-2, the V gene TRBV5-1, with 8 bases aligning to TRBD1. Looked up from germline, CDR1 is SGHRS and CDR2 is YFSETQ. The length of the CDR3 is 17 residues. V gave up 7 bases and J gave up 6 bases; unmatched junction bases: 17. The CDR3 loop reads CASGQDRARSSAGELFF. CDR3 nucleotide sequence: TGCGCCAGCGGACAGGACAGGGCTAGGAGTAGTGCCGGGGAGCTGTTTTTT.

Comments on this clone: Other DNA sequences from this sample encode an identical CDR3 as well. The chain links TRBV9 to TRBJ2-7, with 9 bases that match TRBD2. Germline loops: CDR1 SGDLS, CDR2 YYNGEE. V shed 0 bases, J shed 2 bases, and the junction held 3 bases outside the gene matches. The CDR3 length is 15 residues. As DNA, the CDR3 is TGTGCCAGCAGCGTAGGTGCGGGAGGGCCCTACGAGCAGTACTTC. Protein sequence: CASSVGAGGPYEQYF.

This clone showed up just once. The chain couples TRBV5-1 to TRBJ2-2; perhaps TRBD1 as D (6 bases). V lost 0 bases to trimming and J lost 4 bases, with 13 bases between them. The V gene's germline CDR1 is SGHRS and CDR2 YFSETQ. The CDR3 is 16 residues long. The CDR3 reads CASSLGHGQPTGELFF. The CDR3 DNA reads TGCGCCAGCAGCTTGGGCCATGGACAGCCCACCGGGGAGCTGTTTTTT.

The V gene is TRBV18, the J gene TRBJ1-1; unclear D gene. The CDR3 spans 13 residues. Germline lookup yields CDR1 KGHSH and CDR2 LQKENI. Trimming removed 6 bases from V and 7 bases from J, with 15 bases in between. The CDR3 DNA follows: TGTGCCAGCTCTCCCGACCGGACTAGTGAAGCTTTCTTT. This sequence encodes CASSPDRTSEAFF.

The chain is built from TRBV19 and TRBJ1-5, with 7 bases aligning to TRBD1. CDR1 LNHDA and CDR2 SQIVND come from the germline V gene (reference sequence). The CDR3 length is 16 residues. The junction had 12 bases not matched to a gene; V was cut back by 6 bases and J by 4 bases. The CDR3 DNA is TGTGCCAGTAGGGGCCAGGGACAGAGATCTAATCAGCCCCAGCATTTT. The encoded protein is CASRGQGQRSNQPQHF.

Concerning this clone: This same CDR3 is encoded by further DNA sequences in the sample. The rearrangement links TRBV15 to TRBJ2-7, with D tentatively TRBD2 (6 bases). This CDR3 region has 18 residues. The germline V gene has CDR1 LNHNV and CDR2 YYDKDF (reference sequence). Trimming took off 0 bases at V and 1 base at J, with 19 bases between the two ends. The CDR3 nucleotides read TGTGCCACCAGCAGAGACTTAGTCGGCGGGGAAGTGTCCTACGAGCAGTACTTC. Protein product: CATSRDLVGGEVSYEQYF.

The J gene is TRBJ2-7, the V gene TRBV19, with D maybe TRBD2 (5 bases). This CDR3 comprises 14 residues. CDR1 is LNHDA and CDR2 is SQIVND in the germline V gene (reference sequence). Trimming cost V 2 bases and J 0 bases, with 8 bases left between them. The chain's CDR3 is CASSITGDSYEQYF. The CDR3 bases are TGTGCCAGTAGTATAACCGGGGACTCCTACGAGCAGTACTTC.

This clone was observed a handful of times. The genes are TRBV27 and TRBJ2-3, with 8 bases matching TRBD2. V lost 5 bases and J lost 2; bases outside the gene matches: 9. The CDR3 contains 16 residues. Germline V gene lookup returns CDR1 MNHEY and CDR2 SMNVEV (reference sequence). This CDR3 is CASSVTSGSLTDTQYF. The DNA for the CDR3 is TGTGCCAGCAGTGTAACTAGCGGCAGTCTCACAGATACGCAGTATTTT.

The sample holds one count of this clone. The chain has TRBV10-2 and TRBJ2-1, with a tentative D call TRBD1 (6 bases). This CDR3 spans 14 amino acids. Germline V lookup: CDR1 WSHSY, CDR2 SAAADI. Trimming removed 3 bases at V and 4 bases at J, with 10 bases between. For the CDR3, the DNA is TGCGCCAGCAGTGACGTCAGGGGATACAATGAGCAGTTCTTC. Its translation: CASSDVRGYNEQFF.

V gene TRBV5-6 combines with J gene TRBJ2-5; 16 nucleotides match TRBD2. V gave up 4 bases and J gave up 4 bases; unmatched junction bases: 7. The CDR3 sequence is 17 residues long. In germline, CDR1 is SGHDT, CDR2 YYEEEE. CDR3 bases: TGTGCCAGCAGCGGGTGGGGACTAGCGGGGGGGGGAGAGACCCAGTACTTC. It is translated as CASSGWGLAGGGETQYF. The full variable domain, its missing parts supplied by reference TRBV5-6 and TRBJ2-5, is DAGVTQSPTHLIKTRGQQVTLRCSPKSGHDTVSWYQQALGQGPQFIFQYYEEEERQRGNFPDRFSGHQFPNYSSELNVNALLLGDSALYLCASSGWGLAGGGETQYFGPGTRLLVL.

The chain is built from TRBV4-3 and TRBJ2-2; tentative D call: TRBD1 (5 bases). Germline lookup yields CDR1 LGHNA and CDR2 YSLEER. Trimming took 0 bases from V and 0 from J, leaving 8 bases between them. The CDR3 totals 16 residues. The DNA of the CDR3 is TGCGCCAGCAGCCAAGATATAGGGGCGAACACCGGGGAGCTGTTTTTT. As protein: CASSQDIGANTGELFF.

The V and J genes are TRBV30 and TRBJ1-2; no clear D. CDR1 and CDR2 from the germline V gene are GTSNPN and SVGIG (reference sequence). V was clipped by 0 bases and J by 3 bases, with 11 bases between them. CDR3 length: 14 residues. The CDR3, as DNA: TGTGCCTGGAGTGTAAGCGCCGGGTACTATGGCTACACCTTC. It translates to CAWSVSAGYYGYTF.

The sample holds one count of this clone. The V call is TRBV5-1, the J call TRBJ2-7; 9 bases map to TRBD1. Germline V lookup: CDR1 SGHRS, CDR2 YFSETQ. V was pared by 2 bases and J by 3 bases, with 3 bases of the junction left unmatched. The CDR3 is made up of 14 amino acids. CDR3 sequence (DNA): TGCGCCAGCAGCTTAACGACAGGGGGCTACGAGCAGTACTTC. Translation: CASSLTTGGYEQYF.

The V gene is TRBV19, the J gene TRBJ2-7; no firm D call. Between the trimmed V and J ends, which lost 1 base and 7 bases, there was a span of 14 bases. Looked up from germline, CDR1 is LNHDA and CDR2 is SQIVND (reference sequence). The CDR3 has 14 amino acids. The CDR3, as DNA: TGTGCCAGTAGTATAGTCCCCAGGTCTGGGGAGCAGTACTTC. It encodes CASSIVPRSGEQYF.

This clone was found once. The chain couples TRBV4-3 to TRBJ2-2; possibly TRBD2 for D (6 bases). Between the trimmed V and J ends, which lost 0 bases and 1 base, there was a span of 6 bases. Germline V gene sequence: CDR1 LGHNA, CDR2 YSLEER. CDR3 length equals 15 residues. The chain's CDR3 is CASSQDGGNTGELFF. DNA of the CDR3: TGCGCCAGCAGCCAAGACGGGGGGAACACCGGGGAGCTGTTTTTT.

The chain couples TRBV9 to TRBJ2-2; 12 nucleotides match TRBD2. This CDR3 is 19 amino acids long. Germline CDR1 reads SGDLS; CDR2 reads YYNGEE. J lost 0 bases, V lost 0 bases, and 6 bases had no gene match. CDR3 amino acids: CASSVGPSGGVANTGELFF. DNA of the CDR3: TGTGCCAGCAGCGTAGGTCCTAGCGGGGGGGTCGCGAACACCGGGGAGCTGTTTTTT.

This sequence joins TRBV4-3 and TRBJ2-7, with a tentative D call TRBD2 (5 bases). This CDR3 contains 13 residues. Germline V CDR1 and CDR2: LGHNA, YSLEER. With 3 bases removed from V and 4 bases from J, the gap between germline ends came to 10 bases. DNA of the CDR3: TGCGCCAGCAGCCAGGAGGACGGTTACGAGCAGTACTTC. Translated: CASSQEDGYEQYF.